This TCR beta chain was obtained from a study of CD8 T cells in Susac syndrome. cDNA came from about 0.46 to 1 ug RNA primed by random hexamers. Each CDR3 protein is one row after TCRdb ran MiXCR on the immunoSEQ multiplex PCR reads. The table lists approximately 300,000 distinct CDR3 sequences, 85% of them singletons. High-throughput TCR beta sequencing covered peripheral CD8+ and CD4+ T cells. Through negative isolation, CD4+ and CD8+ T cells were obtained, while TEMRA cells were enriched using FACS. Trimming cost V 2 bases and J 2 bases, with 16 bases left between them. Germline CDR1 reads LGHNA; CDR2 reads YSLEER. There are 16 residues in the CDR3.

The chain recombines TRBV4-3 with TRBJ2-7; either TRBD1 or TRBD2 may supply D (7 bases each). This sequence was found in a human donor with multiple sclerosis. Sequences were obtained from CD8+ T cells from PBMCs. CDR3 protein: CASSQSIRGGTYEQYF. As DNA, the CDR3 is TGCGCCAGCAGCCAATCTATCAGGGGGGGTACCTACGAGCAGTACTTC.